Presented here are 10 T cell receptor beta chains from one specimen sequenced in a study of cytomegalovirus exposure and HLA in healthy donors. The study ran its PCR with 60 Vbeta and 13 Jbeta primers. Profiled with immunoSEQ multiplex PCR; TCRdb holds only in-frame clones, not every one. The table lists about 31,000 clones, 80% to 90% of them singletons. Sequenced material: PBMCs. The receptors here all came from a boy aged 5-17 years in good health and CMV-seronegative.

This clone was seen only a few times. The CDR3 loop is CASSQDGTSGVLDEQFF. Here the CDR3 DNA reads TGCGCCAGCAGCCAAGATGGGACTAGCGGGGTTCTGGATGAGCAGTTCTTC. This chain joins TRBV4-3 and TRBJ2-1; 13 nucleotides agree with TRBD2. CDR3 length: 17 amino acids. The germline V gene has CDR1 LGHNA and CDR2 YSLEER. Germline trimming cut 0 bases from V and 8 bases from J; bases unmatched to any gene: 7.

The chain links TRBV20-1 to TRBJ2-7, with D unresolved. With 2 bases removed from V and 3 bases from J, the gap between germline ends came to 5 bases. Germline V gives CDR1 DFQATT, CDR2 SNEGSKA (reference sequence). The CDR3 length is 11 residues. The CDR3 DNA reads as TGCAGTGCTAGAAACAACTACGAGCAGTACTTC. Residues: CSARNNYEQYF.

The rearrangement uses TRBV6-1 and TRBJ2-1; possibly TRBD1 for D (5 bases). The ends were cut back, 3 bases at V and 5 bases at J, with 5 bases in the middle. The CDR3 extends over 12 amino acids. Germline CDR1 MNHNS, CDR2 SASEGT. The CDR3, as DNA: TGTGCCAGCAGTGACAGGGACAATGAGCAGTTCTTC. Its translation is CASSDRDNEQFF.

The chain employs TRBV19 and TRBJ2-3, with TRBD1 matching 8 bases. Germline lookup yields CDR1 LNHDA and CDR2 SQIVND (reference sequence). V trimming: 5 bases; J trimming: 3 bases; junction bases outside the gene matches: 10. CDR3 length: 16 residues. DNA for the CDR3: TGTGCCAGTAGTCTTAAACCAGGGGGCTGGACAGATACGCAGTATTTT. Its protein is CASSLKPGGWTDTQYF.

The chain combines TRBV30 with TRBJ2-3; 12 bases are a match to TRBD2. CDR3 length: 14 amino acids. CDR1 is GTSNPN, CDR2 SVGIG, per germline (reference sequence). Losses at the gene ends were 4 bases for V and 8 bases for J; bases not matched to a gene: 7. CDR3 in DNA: TGTGCCTGGAAGGTGACTAGCGGGGGTGGTACGCAGTATTTT. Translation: CAWKVTSGGGTQYF.

In nucleotides, the CDR3 is TGTGCCACCAGCGGAGGGGGTGAGGGAGAGACCCAGTACTTC. Translation: CATSGGGEGETQYF. The chain links TRBV15 to TRBJ2-5; D possibly matches TRBD1 or TRBD2 (6 bases each). The germline V and J ends were trimmed by 5 bases and 4 bases, with 14 bases remaining between them. The CDR3 totals 14 residues. Germline CDR1 and CDR2: LNHNV and YYDKDF (reference sequence).

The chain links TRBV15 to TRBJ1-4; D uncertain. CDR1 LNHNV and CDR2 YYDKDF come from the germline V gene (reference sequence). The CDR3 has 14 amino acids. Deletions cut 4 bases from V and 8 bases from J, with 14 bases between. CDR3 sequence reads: CATSTRYTGEKLFF. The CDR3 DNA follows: TGTGCCACCAGCACCCGGTACACGGGGGAAAAACTGTTTTTT.

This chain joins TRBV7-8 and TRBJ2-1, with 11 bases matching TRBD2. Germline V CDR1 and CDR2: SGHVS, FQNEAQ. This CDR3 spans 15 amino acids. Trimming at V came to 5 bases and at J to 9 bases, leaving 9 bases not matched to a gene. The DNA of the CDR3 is TGTGCCAGCAGCCGACTAGCGGGGCCTCAGGGTGAGCAGTTCTTC. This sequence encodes CASSRLAGPQGEQFF.

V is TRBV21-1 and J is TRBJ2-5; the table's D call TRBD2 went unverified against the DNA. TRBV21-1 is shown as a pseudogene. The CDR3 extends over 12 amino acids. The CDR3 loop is CASSCRGKTQYF. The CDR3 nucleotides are TGTGCCAGCAGCTGTCGGGGTAAGACCCAGTACTTC.

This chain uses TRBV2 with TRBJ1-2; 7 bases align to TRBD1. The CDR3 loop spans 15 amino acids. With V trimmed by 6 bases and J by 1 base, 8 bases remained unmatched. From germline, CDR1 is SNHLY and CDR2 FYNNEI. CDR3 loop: CASSPRDSDNYGYTF. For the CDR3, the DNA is TGTGCCAGCAGCCCCCGGGACAGCGATAACTATGGCTACACCTTC.